The sequence of this TCR beta chain was determined in a study of blood T cell repertoires in COVID-19. This clone was counted once. This CDR3 region has 13 residues. The germline gives CDR1 SEHNR, CDR2 FQNEAQ (reference sequence). V dropped 5 bases and J dropped 3 bases, with 10 bases sitting between them. This table comes from immunoSEQ multiplex PCR, and its TCRdb copy is limited to in-frame clones, with some not included. The table lists roughly 61,000 clones, about 73% of them singletons, with about 15% in the top ten. Sequencing used peripheral blood. The clonotype comes from a woman between 65 and 79 years old with acute or convalescent COVID-19. The chain employs TRBV7-9 and TRBJ1-1, with D possibly being TRBD1 (5 bases). The CDR3 here is CASSLGLYTEAFF. The CDR3 nucleotides are TGTGCCAGCAGCCTGGGACTTTACACTGAAGCTTTCTTT.